Listed below are T cell receptor beta chains from one sample, sequenced in a study of vaccination and CD4 T cells after COVID-19. Their recognized antigens are unknown. MiXCR, applied by TCRdb to the PCR reads, yields one record per CDR3 protein. The sample has roughly 6,100 distinct CDR3 sequences, approximately 50% seen once. Sequences were obtained from CD4+ T cells from blood, cultured in vitro. The receptor set was obtained from a human donor in good health. Both conserved end residues are part of each CDR3. The D gene is left open where the match is weak. Only some rows state a clone size, as once, few, many or a class for expanded clones.

J	D	V	size	CDR3	DNA
TRBJ1-5	-	TRBV20-1	-	CSAGDSGRSQPQHF	TGCAGTGCTGGAGATAGCGGGAGAAGCCAGCCCCAGCATTTT
TRBJ1-1	-	TRBV6-1	few	CASFPKQFTEAFF	TGTGCCAGCTTCCCAAAACAGTTCACTGAAGCTTTCTTT
TRBJ1-2	TRBD1	TRBV19	few	CASSTSGTGVYGYTF	TGTGCCAGTAGTACCTCCGGGACAGGGGTTTACGGCTACACCTTC
TRBJ1-6	-	TRBV2	-	CASSTSGDNSPLHF	TGTGCCAGCAGTACCAGCGGGGATAATTCACCCCTCCACTTT
TRBJ2-5	-	TRBV10-3	once	CAISKAGQTQYF	TGTGCCATCAGTAAGGCCGGGCAGACCCAGTACTTC
TRBJ2-1	TRBD2	TRBV6-2/TRBV6-3	-	CASRRPLAGREQFF	TGTGCCAGCAGACGACCCCTAGCGGGACGTGAGCAGTTCTTC
TRBJ1-5	-	TRBV15	few	CATSRERAGYSNQPQHF	TGTGCCACCAGCAGAGAAAGAGCGGGTTATAGCAATCAGCCCCAGCATTTT
TRBJ1-6	-	TRBV20-1	few	CSARLGNSPLHF	TGCAGTGCTAGACTGGGGAATTCACCCCTCCACTTT
TRBJ2-5	-	TRBV6-5	-	CASSYGSSSRETQYF	TGTGCCAGCAGTTACGGCTCTAGCTCTCGGGAGACCCAGTACTTC
TRBJ2-5	TRBD2	TRBV10-3	few	CAISGASGGFETQYF	TGTGCCATCAGTGGAGCTAGCGGGGGGTTTGAGACCCAGTACTTC
TRBJ1-5	-	TRBV7-2	few	CASSQDRNSNQPQHF	TGTGCCAGCAGCCAAGACAGAAATAGCAATCAGCCCCAGCATTTT
TRBJ1-6	-	TRBV6-1	-	CASSQLSSYNSPLHF	TGTGCCAGCAGCCAGTTGAGCTCCTATAATTCACCCCTCCACTTT
TRBJ1-6	TRBD1	TRBV15	-	CATSRDGPWTGRPGMHSPLHF	TGTGCCACCAGCAGAGATGGTCCTTGGACAGGGAGGCCCGGTATGCATTCACCCCTCCACTTT
TRBJ2-2	TRBD1	TRBV6-5	-	CASSFGQGNTGELFF	TGTGCCAGCAGTTTCGGACAGGGGAACACCGGGGAGCTGTTTTTT